This is a list of T cell receptor beta chains from one sample in a study of shared clonotypes between healthy human individuals. Clones were read by immunoSEQ multiplex PCR, and TCRdb kept only the in-frame ones, dropping some. Altogether 760,000 or so clones are present, about 97% being singletons, with the ten largest covering around 0.21%. Material for sequencing was naive CD8+ T cells sorted from blood. The receptors were gathered from a man aged 25 to 40 in good health. The CDR3 runs from the conserved cysteine through the conserved F or W. A D gene is named only where the DNA matches it firmly. The size field is filled for only some rows; it gives once, few, many or a size class.

J: TRBJ2-5; V: TRBV28; size: .; D: TRBD1; DNA: TGTGCCAGCAGTTCCACAGGGGCTCGGGAGACCCAGTACTTC; CDR3: CASSSTGARETQYF
J: TRBJ2-1; V: TRBV29-1; size: .; D: TRBD2; DNA: TGCAGCGTCCAAGAGGGGGGGGCTAGCGGGACCTTCTCCTACAATGAGCAGTTCTTC; CDR3: CSVQEGGASGTFSYNEQFF
J: TRBJ1-1; V: TRBV6-5; size: .; D: .; DNA: TGTGCCAGCAGCTCTCTGCAGGATGAAGCTTTCTTT; CDR3: CASSSLQDEAFF
J: TRBJ2-2; V: TRBV5-6; size: .; D: .; DNA: TGTGCCAGCAGCTTGGGTCAGTCCACCGGGGAGCTGTTTTTT; CDR3: CASSLGQSTGELFF
J: TRBJ2-7; V: TRBV6-1; size: once; D: .; DNA: TGTGCCAGCAGTGACTCCGGCTACGAGCAGTACTTC; CDR3: CASSDSGYEQYF
J: TRBJ2-7; V: TRBV4-1; size: .; D: .; DNA: TGCGCCAGCAGCCAAGGAGTCGTTGACTACGAGCAGTACTTC; CDR3: CASSQGVVDYEQYF
J: TRBJ2-2; V: TRBV6-5; size: .; D: .; DNA: TGTGCCAGCAGTTACTCCGGCACCGGGGAGCTGTTTTTT; CDR3: CASSYSGTGELFF
J: TRBJ1-5; V: TRBV6-1; size: once; D: .; DNA: TGTGCCAGCAGTGAATTCTTGAGCAATCAGCCCCAGCATTTT; CDR3: CASSEFLSNQPQHF
J: TRBJ2-5; V: TRBV7-9; size: .; D: TRBD2; DNA: TGTGCCAGCAGCTCGCCTAGCGGGACCCAAGAGACCCAGTACTTC; CDR3: CASSSPSGTQETQYF
J: TRBJ2-7; V: TRBV7-6; size: .; D: TRBD2; DNA: TGTGCCAGCAGCTTAGGACTAGCGGGAGTTCACGAGCAGTACTTC; CDR3: CASSLGLAGVHEQYF